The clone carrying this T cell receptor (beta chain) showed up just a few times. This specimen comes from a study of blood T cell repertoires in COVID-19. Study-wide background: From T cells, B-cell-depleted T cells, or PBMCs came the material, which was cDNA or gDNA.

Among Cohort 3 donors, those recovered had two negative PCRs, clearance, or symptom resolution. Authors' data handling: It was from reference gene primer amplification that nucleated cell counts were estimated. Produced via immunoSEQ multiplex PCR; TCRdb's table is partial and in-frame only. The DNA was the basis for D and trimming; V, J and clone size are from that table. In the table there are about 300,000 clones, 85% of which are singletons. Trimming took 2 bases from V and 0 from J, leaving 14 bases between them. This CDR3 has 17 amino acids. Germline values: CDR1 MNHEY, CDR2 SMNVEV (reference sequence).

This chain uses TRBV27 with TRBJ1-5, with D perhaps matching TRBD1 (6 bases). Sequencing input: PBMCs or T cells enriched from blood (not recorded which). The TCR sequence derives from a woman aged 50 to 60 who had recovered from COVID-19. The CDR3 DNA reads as TGTGCCAGCAGTTTAGGCAGGGGAGACTATAGCAATCAGCCCCAGCATTTT. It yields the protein CASSLGRGDYSNQPQHF.